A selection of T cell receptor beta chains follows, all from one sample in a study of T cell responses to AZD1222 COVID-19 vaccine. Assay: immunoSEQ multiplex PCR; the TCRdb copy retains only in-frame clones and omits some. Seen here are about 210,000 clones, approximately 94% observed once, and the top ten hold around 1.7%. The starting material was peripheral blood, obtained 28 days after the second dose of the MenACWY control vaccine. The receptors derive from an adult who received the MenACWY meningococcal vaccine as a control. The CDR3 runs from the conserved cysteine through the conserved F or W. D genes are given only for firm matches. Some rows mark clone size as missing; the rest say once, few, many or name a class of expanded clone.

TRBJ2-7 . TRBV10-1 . CANPSVDSHEQYF TGCGCCAACCCCTCCGTGGACAGCCACGAGCAGTACTTC
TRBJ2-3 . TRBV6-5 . CASSYLDSTDTQYF TGTGCCAGCAGTTACTTGGACAGCACAGATACGCAGTATTTT
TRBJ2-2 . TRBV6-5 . CASSYWNTANTGELFF TGTGCCAGCAGTTATTGGAACACCGCGAACACCGGGGAGCTGTTTTTT
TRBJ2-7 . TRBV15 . CATSSEPGAYSYEQYF TGTGCCACCAGCAGTGAACCCGGGGCCTACTCCTACGAGCAGTACTTC
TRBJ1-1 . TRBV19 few CASSTNDRRGTEAFF TGTGCCAGTAGTACAAACGACAGGAGGGGCACTGAAGCTTTCTTT
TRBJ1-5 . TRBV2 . CASSESVFQPQHF TGTGCCAGCAGTGAATCGGTGTTTCAGCCCCAGCATTTT
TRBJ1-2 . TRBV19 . CASSSQLDSIRYGYTF TGTGCCAGTAGTAGCCAGTTGGACAGTATCCGCTATGGCTACACCTTC
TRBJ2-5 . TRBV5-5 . CASSSPGKGFQETQYF TGTGCCAGCAGCTCTCCCGGTAAAGGCTTTCAAGAGACCCAGTACTTC
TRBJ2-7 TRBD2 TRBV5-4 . CASSLGLAGGNYEQYF TGTGCCAGCAGCCTTGGACTAGCGGGAGGAAACTACGAGCAGTACTTC
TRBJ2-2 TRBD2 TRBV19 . CASMGTSGRGELFF TGTGCCAGTATGGGGACTAGCGGGAGAGGGGAGCTGTTTTTT
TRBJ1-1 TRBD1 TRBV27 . CASSLRTGGSMNTEAFF TGTGCCAGCAGTTTAAGAACAGGGGGGAGCATGAACACTGAAGCTTTCTTT
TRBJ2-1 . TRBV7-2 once CASSLDSSYNEQFF TGTGCCAGCAGCCTGGACAGCTCCTACAATGAGCAGTTCTTC
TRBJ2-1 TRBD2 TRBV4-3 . CASSQDSSTSAGIYNEQFF TGCGCCAGCAGCCAAGACAGTTCGACTAGCGCGGGAATCTACAATGAGCAGTTCTTC
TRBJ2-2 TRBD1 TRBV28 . CASSLNRGFSGELFF TGTGCCAGCAGTCTAAACAGGGGTTTTTCCGGGGAGCTGTTTTTT
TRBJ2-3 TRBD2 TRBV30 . CARAGGGDTQYF TGTGCCCGGGCGGGGGGGGGAGATACGCAGTATTTT
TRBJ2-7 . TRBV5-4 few CASSLPHKPYEQYF TGTGCCAGCAGCTTGCCCCACAAGCCCTACGAGCAGTACTTC
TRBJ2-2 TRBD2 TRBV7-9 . CASGTSGGVFNTGELFF TGTGCCAGCGGAACTAGCGGGGGGGTTTTCAACACCGGGGAGCTGTTTTTT
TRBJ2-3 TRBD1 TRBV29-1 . CSGRQGASTDTQYF TGCAGCGGCCGGCAGGGGGCGAGCACAGATACGCAGTATTTT
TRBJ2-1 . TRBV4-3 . CASSQGRNEQFF TGCGCCAGCAGCCAAGGACGGAATGAGCAGTTCTTC
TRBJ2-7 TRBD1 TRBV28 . CASSFGDRAKYEQYF TGTGCCAGCAGTTTCGGAGACAGGGCGAAATACGAGCAGTACTTC
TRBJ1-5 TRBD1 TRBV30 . CAWSVRRGQGNNQPQHF TGTGCCTGGAGTGTACGGCGTGGACAGGGTAACAATCAGCCCCAGCATTTT
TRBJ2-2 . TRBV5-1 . CASSPAGVIGGELFF TGCGCCAGCAGCCCAGCCGGGGTTATCGGCGGGGAGCTGTTTTTT
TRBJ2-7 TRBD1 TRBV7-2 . CASSLWDRAGEQYF TGTGCCAGCAGCTTATGGGACAGGGCGGGAGAGCAGTACTTC
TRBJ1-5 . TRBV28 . CASSGGQPQHF TGTGCCAGTTCCGGTGGGCAGCCCCAGCATTTT
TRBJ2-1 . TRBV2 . CASSEASVYEQFF TGTGCCAGCAGTGAAGCTAGTGTATATGAGCAGTTCTTC
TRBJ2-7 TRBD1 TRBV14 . CASSQQGARSYEQYF TGTGCCAGCAGCCAGCAGGGGGCAAGGTCCTACGAGCAGTACTTC
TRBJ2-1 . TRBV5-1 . CASSLGSYNEQFF TGCGCCAGCAGCTTGGGGTCCTACAATGAGCAGTTCTTC
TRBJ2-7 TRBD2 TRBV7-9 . CASSSPGGHEQYF TGTGCCAGCAGCTCCCCGGGAGGCCACGAGCAGTACTTC
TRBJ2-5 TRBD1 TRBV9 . CASSLTTGRETQYF TGTGCCAGCAGCCTTACGACAGGGCGGGAGACCCAGTACTTC
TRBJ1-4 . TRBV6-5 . CASSSWESGEKLFF TGTGCCAGCAGTTCTTGGGAATCAGGGGAAAAACTGTTTTTT
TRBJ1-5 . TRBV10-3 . CAINNGDNQPQHF TGTGCCATCAATAACGGAGACAATCAGCCCCAGCATTTT
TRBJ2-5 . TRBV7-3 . CASSGAGSETQYF TGTGCCAGCAGCGGGGCGGGGTCGGAGACCCAGTACTTC
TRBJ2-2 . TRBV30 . CALSGVTGELFF TGTGCCTTATCAGGGGTAACCGGGGAGCTGTTTTTT
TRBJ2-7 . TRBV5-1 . CASSSVTYEQYF TGCGCCAGCAGTTCGGTGACCTACGAGCAGTACTTC
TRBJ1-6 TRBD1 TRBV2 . CASIQQGGLGSPLHF TGTGCCAGCATTCAACAGGGGGGCCTGGGCTCACCCCTCCACTTT
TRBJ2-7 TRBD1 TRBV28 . CASSILRDRARYEQYF TGTGCCAGCAGCATCCTCCGGGACAGGGCCCGCTACGAGCAGTACTTC
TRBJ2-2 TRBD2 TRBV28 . CASTSSSGGRGELFF TGTGCCAGCACCTCCTCTAGCGGGGGGAGGGGGGAGCTGTTTTTT
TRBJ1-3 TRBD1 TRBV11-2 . CASSQTGPVDTIYF TGTGCCAGCAGCCAGACAGGGCCTGTTGACACCATATATTTT
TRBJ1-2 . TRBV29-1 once CSVEVTGARGYGYTF TGCAGCGTTGAGGTTACAGGAGCACGAGGATATGGCTACACCTTC
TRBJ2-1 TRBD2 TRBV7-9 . CASSKPGLAYNEQFF TGTGCCAGCAGCAAACCGGGACTAGCTTACAATGAGCAGTTCTTC
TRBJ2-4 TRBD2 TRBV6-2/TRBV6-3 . CASSYQRGGENIQYF TGTGCCAGCAGTTACCAGCGGGGGGGCGAAAACATTCAGTACTTC
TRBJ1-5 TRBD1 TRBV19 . CASSVTGGNQPQHF TGTGCCAGTAGTGTGACAGGGGGGAATCAGCCCCAGCATTTT
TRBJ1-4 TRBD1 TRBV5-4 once CASSLGGQGNEKLFF TGTGCCAGCAGCTTAGGGGGACAGGGGAATGAAAAACTGTTTTTT
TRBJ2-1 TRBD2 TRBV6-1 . CASSEALAVYNEQFF TGTGCCAGCAGTGAAGCACTAGCGGTCTACAATGAGCAGTTCTTC
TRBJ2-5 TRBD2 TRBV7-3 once CASGRGGSGETQYF TGTGCCAGTGGGCGCGGGGGGTCCGGAGAGACCCAGTACTTC
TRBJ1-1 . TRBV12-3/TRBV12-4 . CASTLDMNTEAFF TGTGCCAGCACTTTAGACATGAACACTGAAGCTTTCTTT